This is a list of T cell receptor beta chains from one sample in a study of human T cells and chemical hapten exposure. MiXCR, run by TCRdb on the 5' RACE reads, gives a single entry per CDR3 protein. The sample has approximately 150,000 distinct CDR3 sequences; around 4% are singletons. These receptors were obtained from a female donor in good health. Both conserved end residues are part of each CDR3. Part of the rows lack a size; the others show once, few, many or a class for expanded clones.

CASSLDTSGGLSTDTQYF	few	18	TRBV7-6	TRBJ2-3
CSASRQVSTDTQYF	many	14	TRBV20-1	TRBJ2-3
CAIRSQETQYF	many	11	TRBV10-3	TRBJ2-5
CSAGTGVNSPLHF	many	13	TRBV20-1	TRBJ1-6
CSATPPWEQFF	many	11	TRBV20-1	TRBJ2-1
CAIRRIGDGLDGYTF	many	15	TRBV10-3	TRBJ1-2
CASSLDWNGELFF	many	13	TRBV5-1	TRBJ2-2
CASSSPQGSGEQYF	many	14	TRBV5-1	TRBJ2-7
CASSGAFSNEQFF	many	13	TRBV11-3	TRBJ2-1
CASSLDYTGELFF	many	13	TRBV5-1	TRBJ2-2
CAISAATGEENQPQHF	many	16	TRBV10-3	TRBJ1-5
CASARLGTDFWPPFF	many	15	TRBV12-5	TRBJ2-1
CASSPTGRSYNEQFF	many	15	TRBV18	TRBJ2-1
CASSFPVSGLAGADTQYF	many	18	TRBV11-1	TRBJ2-3
CASTLTSGDLFNEQFF	many	16	TRBV27	TRBJ2-1
CASSYQGGLNYGYTF	many	15	TRBV7-9	TRBJ1-2
CASSYAEGGEQFF	many	13	TRBV6-2/TRBV6-3	TRBJ2-1
CASSLVTSGGVVHEQYF	NA	17	TRBV7-8	TRBJ2-7
CASSLLTGQLFF	few	12	TRBV28	TRBJ1-4
CATSRDRGQGSEKLFF	few	16	TRBV15	TRBJ1-4
CASSLRDRGNSPLHF	many	15	TRBV12-3/TRBV12-4	TRBJ1-6
CASSGWTGSLYNEQFF	NA	16	TRBV2	TRBJ2-1
CASSRGGGNYGYTF	many	14	TRBV7-9	TRBJ1-2
CASIGLVFGNTIYF	few	14	TRBV28	TRBJ1-3
CASSPRRGSGGYDTGELFF	many	19	TRBV6-2/TRBV6-3	TRBJ2-2
CATSRASGQGADTQYF	many	16	TRBV15	TRBJ2-3